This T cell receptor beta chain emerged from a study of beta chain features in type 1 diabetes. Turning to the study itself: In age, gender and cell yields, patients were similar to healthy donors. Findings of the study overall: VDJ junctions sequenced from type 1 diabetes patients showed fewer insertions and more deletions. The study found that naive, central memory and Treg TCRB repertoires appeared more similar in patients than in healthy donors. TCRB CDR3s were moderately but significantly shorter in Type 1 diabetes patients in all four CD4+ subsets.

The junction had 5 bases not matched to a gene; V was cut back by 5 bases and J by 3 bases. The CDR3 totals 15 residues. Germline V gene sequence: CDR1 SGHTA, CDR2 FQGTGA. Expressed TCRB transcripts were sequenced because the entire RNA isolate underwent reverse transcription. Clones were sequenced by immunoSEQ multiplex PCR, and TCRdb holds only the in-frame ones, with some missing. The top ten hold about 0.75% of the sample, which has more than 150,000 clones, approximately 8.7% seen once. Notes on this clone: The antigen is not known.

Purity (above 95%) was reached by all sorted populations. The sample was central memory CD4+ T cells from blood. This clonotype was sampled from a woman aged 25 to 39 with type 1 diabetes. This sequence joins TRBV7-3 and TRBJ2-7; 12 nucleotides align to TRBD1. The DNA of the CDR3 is TGTGCCAGCAGCCTGGGACAGGGGGCCTTCTACGAGCAGTACTTC. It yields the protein CASSLGQGAFYEQYF.